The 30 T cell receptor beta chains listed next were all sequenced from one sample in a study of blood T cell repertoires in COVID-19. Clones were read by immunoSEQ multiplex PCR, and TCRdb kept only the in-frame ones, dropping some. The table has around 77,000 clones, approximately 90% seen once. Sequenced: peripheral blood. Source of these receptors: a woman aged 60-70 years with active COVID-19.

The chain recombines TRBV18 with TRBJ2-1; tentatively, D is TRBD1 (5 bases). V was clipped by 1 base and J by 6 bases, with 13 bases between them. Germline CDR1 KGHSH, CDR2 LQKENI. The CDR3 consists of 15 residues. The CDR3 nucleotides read TGTGCCAGCTCACCACTAGTGGGCCAGGGCAATGAGCAGTTCTTC. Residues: CASSPLVGQGNEQFF. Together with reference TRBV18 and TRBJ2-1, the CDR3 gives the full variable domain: NAGVMQNPRHLVRRRGQEARLRCSPMKGHSHVYWYRQLPEEGLKFMVYLQKENIIDESGMPKERFSAEFPKEGPSILRIQQVVRGDSAAYFCASSPLVGQGNEQFFGPGTRLTVL.

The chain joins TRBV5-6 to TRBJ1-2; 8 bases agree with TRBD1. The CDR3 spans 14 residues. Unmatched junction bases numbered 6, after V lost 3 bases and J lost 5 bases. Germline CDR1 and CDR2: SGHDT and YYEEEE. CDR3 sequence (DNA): TGTGCCAGCAGCTGGGGACAGGAGATATATGGCTACACCTTC. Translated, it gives CASSWGQEIYGYTF.

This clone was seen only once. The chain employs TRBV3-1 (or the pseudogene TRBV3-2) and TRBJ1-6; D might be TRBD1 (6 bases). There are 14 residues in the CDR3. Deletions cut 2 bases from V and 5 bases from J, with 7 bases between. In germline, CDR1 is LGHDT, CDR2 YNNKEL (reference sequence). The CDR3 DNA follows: TGTGCCAGCAGCCAACACAGGGATAATTCACCCCTCCACTTT. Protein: CASSQHRDNSPLHF.

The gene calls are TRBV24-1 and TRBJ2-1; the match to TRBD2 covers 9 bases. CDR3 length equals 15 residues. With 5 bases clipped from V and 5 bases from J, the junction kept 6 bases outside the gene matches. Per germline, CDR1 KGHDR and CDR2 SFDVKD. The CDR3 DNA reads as TGTGCCACCAGTGGCCTGGCTAGCGGGGACAATGAGCAGTTCTTC. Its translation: CATSGLASGDNEQFF.

This chain's CDR3 is CAISEDRVHGYTF. The CDR3 nucleotides are TGTGCCATCAGTGAGGACAGGGTTCATGGCTACACCTTC. The V call is TRBV10-3, the J call TRBJ1-2; TRBD1 agrees at 7 bases. This CDR3 has 13 residues. Per the germline V gene, CDR1 is ENHRY and CDR2 is SYGVKD. The junction had 3 bases not matched to a gene; V was cut back by 2 bases and J by 6 bases.

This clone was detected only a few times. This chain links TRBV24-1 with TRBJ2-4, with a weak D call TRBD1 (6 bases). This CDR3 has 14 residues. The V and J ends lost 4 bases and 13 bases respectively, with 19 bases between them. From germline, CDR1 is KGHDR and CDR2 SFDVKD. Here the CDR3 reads CATSDPGHGLGQYF. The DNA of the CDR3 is TGTGCCACCAGTGACCCGGGACACGGCTTAGGACAGTACTTC.

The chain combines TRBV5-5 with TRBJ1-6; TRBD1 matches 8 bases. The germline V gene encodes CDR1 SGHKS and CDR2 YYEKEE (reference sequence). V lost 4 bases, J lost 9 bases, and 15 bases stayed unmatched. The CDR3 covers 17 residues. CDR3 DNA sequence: TGTGCCAGCAGCCAGGTGTTCGACAGGGGAATGAGTTCACCCCTCCACTTT. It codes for CASSQVFDRGMSSPLHF.

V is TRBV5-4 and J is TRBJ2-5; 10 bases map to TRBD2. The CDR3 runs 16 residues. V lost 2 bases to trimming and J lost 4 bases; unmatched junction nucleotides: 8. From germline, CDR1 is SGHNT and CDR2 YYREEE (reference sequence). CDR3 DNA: TGTGCCAGCAGCTTTGGGGTAGCGGGAGGCGGAGAGACCCAGTACTTC. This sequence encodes CASSFGVAGGGETQYF.

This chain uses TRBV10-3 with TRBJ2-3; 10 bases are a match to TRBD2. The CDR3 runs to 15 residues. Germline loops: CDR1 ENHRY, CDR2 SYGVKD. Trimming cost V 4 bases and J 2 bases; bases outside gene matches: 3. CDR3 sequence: CAISVLAGVTDTQYF. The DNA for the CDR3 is TGTGCCATCAGTGTTCTAGCGGGGGTCACAGATACGCAGTATTTT.

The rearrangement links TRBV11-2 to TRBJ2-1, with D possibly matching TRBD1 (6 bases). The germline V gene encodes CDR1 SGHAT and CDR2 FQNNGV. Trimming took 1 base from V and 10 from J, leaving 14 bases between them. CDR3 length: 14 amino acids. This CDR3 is CASSLVRQAPEQFF. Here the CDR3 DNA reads TGTGCCAGCAGCTTAGTCAGACAGGCACCCGAGCAGTTCTTC.

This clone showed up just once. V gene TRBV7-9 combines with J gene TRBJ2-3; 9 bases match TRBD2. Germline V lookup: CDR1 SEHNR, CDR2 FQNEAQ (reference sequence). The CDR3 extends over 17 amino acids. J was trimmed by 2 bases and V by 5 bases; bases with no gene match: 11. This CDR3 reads CASSRPPTSGTTDTQYF. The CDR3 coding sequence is TGTGCCAGCAGCCGTCCCCCGACTAGCGGAACCACAGATACGCAGTATTTT.

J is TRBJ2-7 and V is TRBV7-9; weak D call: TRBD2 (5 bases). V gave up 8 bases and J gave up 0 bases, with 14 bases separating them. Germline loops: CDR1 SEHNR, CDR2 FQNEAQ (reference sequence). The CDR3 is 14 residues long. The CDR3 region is CASVEGHSSYEQYF. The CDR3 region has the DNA TGTGCCAGCGTAGAGGGCCACAGCTCCTACGAGCAGTACTTC.

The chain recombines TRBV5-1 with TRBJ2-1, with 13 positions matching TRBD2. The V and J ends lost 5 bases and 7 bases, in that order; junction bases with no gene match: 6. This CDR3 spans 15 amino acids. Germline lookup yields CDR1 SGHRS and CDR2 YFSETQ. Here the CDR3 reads CASRFGTSGNNEQFF. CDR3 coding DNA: TGCGCCAGCAGATTCGGGACTAGCGGGAATAATGAGCAGTTCTTC.

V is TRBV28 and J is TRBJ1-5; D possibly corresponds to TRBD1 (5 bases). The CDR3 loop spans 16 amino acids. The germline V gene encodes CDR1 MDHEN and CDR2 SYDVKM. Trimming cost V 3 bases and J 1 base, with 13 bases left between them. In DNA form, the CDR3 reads TGTGCCAGCAGTTTCGGGGGAGGGCGAAGCAATCAGCCCCAGCATTTT. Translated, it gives CASSFGGGRSNQPQHF.

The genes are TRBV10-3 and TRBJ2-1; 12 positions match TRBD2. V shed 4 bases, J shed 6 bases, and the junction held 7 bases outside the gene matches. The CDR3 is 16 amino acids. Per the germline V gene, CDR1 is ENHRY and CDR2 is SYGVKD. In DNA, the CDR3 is TGTGCCATCAGTGGTCGACTAGCGGGGGTCTCCAATGAGCAGTTCTTC. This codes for CAISGRLAGVSNEQFF.

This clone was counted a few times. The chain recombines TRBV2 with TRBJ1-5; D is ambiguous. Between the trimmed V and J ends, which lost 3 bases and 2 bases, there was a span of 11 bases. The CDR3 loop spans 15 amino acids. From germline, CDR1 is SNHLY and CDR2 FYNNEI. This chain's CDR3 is CASSEDLGGNQPQHF. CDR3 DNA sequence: TGTGCCAGCAGTGAGGATCTTGGAGGCAATCAGCCCCAGCATTTT.

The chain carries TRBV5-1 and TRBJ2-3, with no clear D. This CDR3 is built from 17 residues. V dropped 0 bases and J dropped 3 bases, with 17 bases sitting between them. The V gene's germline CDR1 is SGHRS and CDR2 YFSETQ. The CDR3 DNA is TGCGCCAGCAGCTTGGGCAGCGCCGGCTCCCCTACAGATACGCAGTATTTT. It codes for CASSLGSAGSPTDTQYF. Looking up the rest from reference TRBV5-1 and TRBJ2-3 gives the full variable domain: KAGVTQTPRYLIKTRGQQVTLSCSPISGHRSVSWYQQTPGQGLQFLFEYFSETQRNKGNFPGRFSGRQFSNSRSEMNVSTLELGDSALYLCASSLGSAGSPTDTQYFGPGTRLTVL.

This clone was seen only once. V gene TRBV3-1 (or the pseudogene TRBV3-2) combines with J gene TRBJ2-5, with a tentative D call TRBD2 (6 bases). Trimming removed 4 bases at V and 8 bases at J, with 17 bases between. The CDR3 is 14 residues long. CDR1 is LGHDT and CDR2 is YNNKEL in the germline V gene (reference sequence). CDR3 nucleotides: TGTGCCAGCAGCCCCGGGCCCGGGGGAGAAACCCAGTACTTC. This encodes CASSPGPGGETQYF.

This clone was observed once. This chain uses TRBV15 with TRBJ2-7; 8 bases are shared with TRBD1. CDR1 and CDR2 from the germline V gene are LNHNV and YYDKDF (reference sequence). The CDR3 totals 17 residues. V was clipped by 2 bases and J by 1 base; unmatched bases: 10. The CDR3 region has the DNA TGTGCCACCAGCAGATCTACCAGGGGGCCGATTTCCTACGAGCAGTACTTC. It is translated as CATSRSTRGPISYEQYF.

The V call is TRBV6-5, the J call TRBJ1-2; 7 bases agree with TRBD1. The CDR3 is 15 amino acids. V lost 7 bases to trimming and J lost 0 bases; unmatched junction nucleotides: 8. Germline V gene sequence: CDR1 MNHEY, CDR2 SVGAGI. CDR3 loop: CASTPGQLSNYGYTF. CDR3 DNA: TGTGCCAGCACGCCGGGACAGCTGTCTAACTATGGCTACACCTTC.

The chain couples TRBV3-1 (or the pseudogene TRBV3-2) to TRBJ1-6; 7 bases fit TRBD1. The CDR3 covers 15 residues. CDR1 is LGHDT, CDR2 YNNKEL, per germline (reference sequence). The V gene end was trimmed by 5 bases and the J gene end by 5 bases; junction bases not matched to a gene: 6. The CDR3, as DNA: TGTGCCAGCAGCACACAGGGGTCGGATAATTCACCCCTCCACTTT. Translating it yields CASSTQGSDNSPLHF.

In nucleotides, the CDR3 is TGTGCCAGCAGCTTCGGGACTAGCGTTTTTCTGGGGGAGCTGTTTTTT. This translates into CASSFGTSVFLGELFF. The chain combines TRBV5-4 with TRBJ2-2; 10 positions match TRBD2. V was pared by 2 bases and J by 8 bases, with 9 bases of the junction left unmatched. Germline lookup yields CDR1 SGHNT and CDR2 YYREEE (reference sequence). This CDR3 is built from 16 residues.

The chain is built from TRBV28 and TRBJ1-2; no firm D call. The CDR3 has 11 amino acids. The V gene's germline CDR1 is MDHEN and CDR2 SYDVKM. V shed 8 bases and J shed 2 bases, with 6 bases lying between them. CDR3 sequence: CASRGNYGYTF. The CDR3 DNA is TGTGCCAGCCGGGGAAACTATGGCTACACCTTC.

CDR3 in DNA: TGCAGTGCTAGTCACACCTTCGGGACAGGGGGTCCAGATACGCAGTATTTT. Residues: CSASHTFGTGGPDTQYF. The chain links TRBV20-1 to TRBJ2-3; 11 bases are shared with TRBD1. CDR1 and CDR2 (germline): DFQATT, SNEGSKA (reference sequence). V lost 3 bases, J lost 4 bases, and 12 bases stayed unmatched. CDR3 length: 17 residues.

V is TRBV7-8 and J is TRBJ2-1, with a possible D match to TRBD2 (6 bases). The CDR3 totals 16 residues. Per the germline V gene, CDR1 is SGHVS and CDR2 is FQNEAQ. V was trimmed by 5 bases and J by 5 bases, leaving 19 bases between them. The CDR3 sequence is CASSGRTGVENNEQFF. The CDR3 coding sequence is TGTGCCAGCAGCGGCCGCACGGGGGTTGAAAACAATGAGCAGTTCTTC.

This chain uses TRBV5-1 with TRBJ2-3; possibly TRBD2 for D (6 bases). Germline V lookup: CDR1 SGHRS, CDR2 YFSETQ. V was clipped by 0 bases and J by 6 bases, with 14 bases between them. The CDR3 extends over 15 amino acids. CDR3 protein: CASSLVPGRGDTQYF. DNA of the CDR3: TGCGCCAGCAGCTTGGTGCCGGGACGGGGGGATACGCAGTATTTT.

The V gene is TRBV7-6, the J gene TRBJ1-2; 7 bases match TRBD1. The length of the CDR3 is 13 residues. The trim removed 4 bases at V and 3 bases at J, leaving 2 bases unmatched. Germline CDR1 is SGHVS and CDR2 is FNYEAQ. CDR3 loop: CASSSTGDYGYTF. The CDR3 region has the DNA TGTGCCAGCAGCTCTACAGGGGACTATGGCTACACCTTC.

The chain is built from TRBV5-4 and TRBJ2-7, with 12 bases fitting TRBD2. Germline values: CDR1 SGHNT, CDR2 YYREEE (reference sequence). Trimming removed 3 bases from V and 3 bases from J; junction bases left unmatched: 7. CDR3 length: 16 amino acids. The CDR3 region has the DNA TGTGCCAGCAGCTCTAGGACTAGCGGGGCCCACTACGAGCAGTACTTC. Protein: CASSSRTSGAHYEQYF.

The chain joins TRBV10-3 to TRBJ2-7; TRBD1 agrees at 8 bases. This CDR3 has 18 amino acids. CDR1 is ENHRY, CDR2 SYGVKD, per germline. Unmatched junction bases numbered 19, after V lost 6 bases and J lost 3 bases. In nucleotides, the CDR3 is TGTGCCATCAGAGGGACAGGAACCCGGCTAGCAGGATTCTACGAGCAGTACTTC. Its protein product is CAIRGTGTRLAGFYEQYF.

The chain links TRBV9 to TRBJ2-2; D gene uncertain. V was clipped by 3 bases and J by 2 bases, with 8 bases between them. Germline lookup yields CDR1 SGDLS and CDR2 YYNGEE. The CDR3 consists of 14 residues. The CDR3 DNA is TGTGCCAGCAGCGCAAATTCCAACACCGGGGAGCTGTTTTTT. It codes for CASSANSNTGELFF. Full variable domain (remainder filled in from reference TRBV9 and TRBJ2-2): DSGVTQTPKHLITATGQRVTLRCSPRSGDLSVYWYQQSLDQGLQFLIQYYNGEERAKGNILERFSAQQFPDLHSELNLSSLELGDSALYFCASSANSNTGELFFGEGSRLTVL.